This is a list of T cell receptor beta chains from one sample in a study of T cells in Graves' hyperthyroidism and ophthalmopathy. TCRdb independently ran MiXCR on the multiplex PCR reads; one entry per CDR3 protein. The data contain 610,000 or so distinct CDR3 sequences, more than 45% of them singletons. Sequenced material: peripheral blood or thyroid tissue (not recorded which). The receptors were gathered from a young woman with Graves' hyperthyroidism. Each CDR3 is given with its conserved first and last residue. The order of the fields is V gene, D gene, clone size, CDR3 protein. The D gene is left open where the match is weak. Not every row has a clone size; where given, it reads once, few, many or a size class.

>TRBV12-3/TRBV12-4|TRBD1|many
CASGGDRVGRRGYGYTF
>TRBV29-1|NA|NA
CSLDQGGETQYF
>TRBV29-1|TRBD2|NA
CSRTRGSEYEQYF
>TRBV4-3|NA|many
CASSQGPGKNTGELFF
>TRBV20-1|NA|NA
CSASGGMETRYF
>TRBV10-3|TRBD2|many
CAISERGPLAGLNTGELFF
>TRBV5-6|TRBD1|many
CASSLAGTANEKLFF
>TRBV7-9|NA|NA
CASSRKSANTGGYTF
>TRBV7-9|NA|many
CASSHSVTLETQYF
>TRBV15|NA|many
CATSRMGPGGQPQHF
>TRBV10-3|TRBD1|NA
CAISDPAGGMNTEAFF
>TRBV11-2|NA|many
CASSSAGIGYEQYF
>TRBV7-9|NA|many
CASSHETQYF
>TRBV6-2/TRBV6-3|NA|many
CASSYSPTVYGYTF